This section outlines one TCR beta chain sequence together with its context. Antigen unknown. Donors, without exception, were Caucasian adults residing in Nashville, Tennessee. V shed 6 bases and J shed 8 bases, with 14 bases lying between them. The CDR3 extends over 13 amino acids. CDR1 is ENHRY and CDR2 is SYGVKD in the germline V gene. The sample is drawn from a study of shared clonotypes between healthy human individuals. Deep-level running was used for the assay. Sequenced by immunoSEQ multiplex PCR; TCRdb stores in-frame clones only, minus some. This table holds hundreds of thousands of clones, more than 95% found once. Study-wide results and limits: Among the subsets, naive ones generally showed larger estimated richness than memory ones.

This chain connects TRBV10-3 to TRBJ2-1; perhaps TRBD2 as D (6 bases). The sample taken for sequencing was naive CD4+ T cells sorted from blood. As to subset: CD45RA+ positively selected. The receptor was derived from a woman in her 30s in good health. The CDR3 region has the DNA TGTGCCATCAGGACCGGGGGTTTGGATGAGCAGTTCTTC. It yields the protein CAIRTGGLDEQFF.